This TCR beta chain was sequenced during a study of Graves' ophthalmopathy and Graves' hyperthyroidism. Overall study findings and caveats: Ophthalmopathy progression cases were predicted by the model with 70% to 71% sensitivity and 72.22% specificity.

None of the included patients had other autoimmune diseases, uncontrolled infections, pregnancy or lactation, as these led to exclusion. The sample holds many counts of this clonotype. Its target is not known. The study amplified TCR beta CDR3 regions using RNA transcripts. RT-PCR with HTBI primers came first, then second-round multiplex PCR. In TCRdb, the multiplex PCR reads were re-called with MiXCR into one record per CDR3 protein. The table includes roughly 610,000 distinct CDR3 sequences, 22% detected once. The CDR3 spans 16 residues. Per the germline V gene, CDR1 is SGHTA and CDR2 is FQGNSA. V shed 2 bases and J 9 bases; nucleotides not matched to a gene: 13.

The chain has TRBV7-2 and TRBJ2-7; TRBD1 matches at 10 bases. This TCR came from a woman aged 18-29 years with stable Graves' hyperthyroidism. Some clones in this sample may be carry-over from other donors' samples. The sequenced material came from peripheral blood. DNA for the CDR3: TGTGCCAGCAGCTTATCGGGGACAGGGGTCCCCTCTGGGCAGTACTTC. Translated: CASSLSGTGVPSGQYF. The full variable domain, rest sourced from reference TRBV7-2 and TRBJ2-7, is GAGVSQSPSNKVTEKGKDVELRCDPISGHTALYWYRQSLGQGLEFLIYFQGNSAPDKSGLPSDRFSAERTGGSVSTLTIQRTQQEDSAVYLCASSLSGTGVPSGQYFGPGTRLTVT.